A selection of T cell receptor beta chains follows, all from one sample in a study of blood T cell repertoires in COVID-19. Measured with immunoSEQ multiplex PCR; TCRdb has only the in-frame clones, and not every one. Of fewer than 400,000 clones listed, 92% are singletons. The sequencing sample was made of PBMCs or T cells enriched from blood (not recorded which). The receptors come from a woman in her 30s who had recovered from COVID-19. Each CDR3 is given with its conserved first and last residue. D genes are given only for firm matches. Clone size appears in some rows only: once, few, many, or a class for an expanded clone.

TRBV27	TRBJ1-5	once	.	TGTGCCAGCAGTTTGCGCGGTAGCAATCAGCCCCAGCATTTT	CASSLRGSNQPQHF
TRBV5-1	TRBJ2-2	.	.	TGCGCCAGCAGCTTATATCCCGGTGGCCTAGGGGACACCGGGGAGCTGTTTTTT	CASSLYPGGLGDTGELFF
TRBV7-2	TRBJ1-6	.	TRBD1	TGTGCCAGCAGCCAGAGACAGGGGAGATCACCCCTCCACTTT	CASSQRQGRSPLHF
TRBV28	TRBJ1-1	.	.	TGTGCCAGCAGTGATACAGGGCGGATGAACACTGAAGCTTTCTTT	CASSDTGRMNTEAFF
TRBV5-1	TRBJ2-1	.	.	TGCGCCAGCAGCTTGGCAACAGGGAGCTACAATGAGCAGTTCTTC	CASSLATGSYNEQFF
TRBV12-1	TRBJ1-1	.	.	TGTGCCAGCAGCCTTGGTCGGATGTCAGGGGGCTTTTACACTGAAGCTTTCTTT	CASSLGRMSGGFYTEAFF
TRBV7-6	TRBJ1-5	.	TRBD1	TGTGCCAGCAGCTTCGGGACAGGATGGAATCAGCCCCAGCATTTT	CASSFGTGWNQPQHF
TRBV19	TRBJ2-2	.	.	TGTGCCAGTTCAGGGCGCACCGGGGAGCTGTTTTTT	CASSGRTGELFF
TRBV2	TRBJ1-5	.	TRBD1	TGTGCCAGCAGTTCCGGACAGGGAGGTGGTCAGCCCCAGCATTTT	CASSSGQGGGQPQHF
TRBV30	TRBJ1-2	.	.	TGTGCCTGGAGTTCAGGAGGGATGGGCAACTATGGCTACACCTTC	CAWSSGGMGNYGYTF
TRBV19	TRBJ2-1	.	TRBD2	TGTGCCAGTAGTATTAATAGCGGGAGGGCCTTCAATGAGCAGTTCTTC	CASSINSGRAFNEQFF
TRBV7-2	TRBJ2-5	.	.	TGTGCCAGCAGCTTAGGGTGGTCGTGGCGGGTCCGTGAAGAAGAGACCCAGTACTTC	CASSLGWSWRVREEETQYF
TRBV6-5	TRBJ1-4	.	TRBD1	TGTGCCAGCAGTTCCCCGGGACAGGGAGGAAAACTGTTTTTT	CASSSPGQGGKLFF
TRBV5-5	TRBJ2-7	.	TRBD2	TGTGCCAGCAGCCCCCAAGCAGCGGGGGCTTCCTACGAGCAGTACTTC	CASSPQAAGASYEQYF
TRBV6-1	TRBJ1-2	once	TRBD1	TGTGCCAGCAGTGAAGGGCCGGGACAGCCGTACTATGGCTACACCTTC	CASSEGPGQPYYGYTF
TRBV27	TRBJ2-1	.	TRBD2	TGTGCCAGCTGGACTAGCGGGAGGGCCCGCTACAATGAGCAGTTCTTC	CASWTSGRARYNEQFF
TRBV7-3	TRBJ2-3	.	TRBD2	TGTGCCAGCAGCTTAGGGGGACTAGGCGGCACAGATACGCAGTATTTT	CASSLGGLGGTDTQYF
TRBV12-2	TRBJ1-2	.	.	TGTGCAAGTCGCTTAGGAGTAGCATGCGCCAGGAATGGGAGGGGCTACACCTTC	CASRLGVACARNGRGYTF
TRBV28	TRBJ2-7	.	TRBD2	TGTGCCAGCAGAGTGGGACTAGCCCAGAATGAGCAGTACTTC	CASRVGLAQNEQYF
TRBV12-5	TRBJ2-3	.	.	TGTGCTAGTGGTCATGGACTCTACACAGATACGCAGTATTTT	CASGHGLYTDTQYF
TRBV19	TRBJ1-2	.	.	TGTGCCAGTAGTATGAGGGCTTCCGTCGGTAACTATGGCTACACCTTC	CASSMRASVGNYGYTF
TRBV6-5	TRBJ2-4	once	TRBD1	TGTGCCAGCAGTTACTCTGGGGACAGGGACATTCAGTACTTC	CASSYSGDRDIQYF
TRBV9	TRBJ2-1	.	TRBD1	TGTGCCAGCAGCGTAGGAGGGACAGGGGTAAATGAGCAGTTCTTC	CASSVGGTGVNEQFF
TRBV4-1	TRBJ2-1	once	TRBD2	TGCGCCAGCAGCTCATTTTCCGGGGCTAGCGGTTACAATGAGCAGTTCTTC	CASSSFSGASGYNEQFF
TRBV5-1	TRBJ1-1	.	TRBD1	TGCGCCAGCAGCTTACAGGGGGCGCGGGGACAGGCCACTGAAGCTTTCTTT	CASSLQGARGQATEAFF
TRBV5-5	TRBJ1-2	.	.	TGTGCCAGCAGCTTAGGTCCAGGGTCCGCCTATGGCTACACCTTC	CASSLGPGSAYGYTF
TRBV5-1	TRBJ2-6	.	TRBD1	TGCGCCAGCAGCTTGGCCGAACAGGGGAAAGGGGCCAACGTCCTGACTTTC	CASSLAEQGKGANVLTF
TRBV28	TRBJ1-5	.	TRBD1	TGTGCCAGCAGCCCCCATCGACAGGGGTCTTATCAGCCCCAGCATTTT	CASSPHRQGSYQPQHF
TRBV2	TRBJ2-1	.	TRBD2	TGTGCCAGCAAGCCCTTATCCGGGGGGTACAATGAGCAGTTCTTC	CASKPLSGGYNEQFF
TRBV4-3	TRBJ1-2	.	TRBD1	TGCGCCAGCAGCCAAGTACCCTCGGACAGGGCGGACTATGGCTACACCTTC	CASSQVPSDRADYGYTF
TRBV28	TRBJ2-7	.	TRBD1	TGTGCCAGCAGTTTAGTCCCCCGACAGGGGGCGAATCACGAGCAGTACTTC	CASSLVPRQGANHEQYF
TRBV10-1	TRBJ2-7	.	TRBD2	TGCGCCAGCAGTGCACGGGGGGGACTCCTTAACGAGCAGTACTTC	CASSARGGLLNEQYF
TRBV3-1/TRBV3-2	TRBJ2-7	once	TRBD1	TGTGCCAGCAGCCAGACAGGGAACGAGCAGTACTTC	CASSQTGNEQYF
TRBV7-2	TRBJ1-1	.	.	TGTGCCAGCACCCCGGGGAGGCTGAACACTGAAGCTTTCTTT	CASTPGRLNTEAFF
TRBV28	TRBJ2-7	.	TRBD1	TGTGCCAGCCACAGGGGCGAGCAGTACTTC	CASHRGEQYF
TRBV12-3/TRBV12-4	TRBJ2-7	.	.	TGTGCCAGCAGCTACAGACCTAACGAGCAGTACTTC	CASSYRPNEQYF
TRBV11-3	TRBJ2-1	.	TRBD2	TGTGCCAGCAGCCAGACTAGCGGGGCCCCGGGTGAGCAGTTCTTC	CASSQTSGAPGEQFF
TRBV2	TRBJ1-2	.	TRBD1	TGTGCCAGCAGTTGGGACAGATTCTATGGCTACACCTTC	CASSWDRFYGYTF
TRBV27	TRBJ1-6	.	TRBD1	TGTGCCAGCAGGGAGACGACAGGGGATTATAATTCACCCCTCCACTTT	CASRETTGDYNSPLHF
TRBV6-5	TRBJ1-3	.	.	TGTGCCAGCAGTTACTCCCAGGGAACCGCTGGAAACACCATATATTTT	CASSYSQGTAGNTIYF
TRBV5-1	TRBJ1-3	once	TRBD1	TGCGCCAGCAGCTACAGGGGAAGGGAGACTGGAAACACCATATATTTT	CASSYRGRETGNTIYF
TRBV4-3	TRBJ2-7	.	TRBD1	TGCGCCAGCAGCCAAGGGACAGGGGAATCCTACGAGCAGTACTTC	CASSQGTGESYEQYF
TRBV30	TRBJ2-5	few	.	TGTGCCTGGAGGGCCGGGAACCAAGAGACCCAGTACTTC	CAWRAGNQETQYF
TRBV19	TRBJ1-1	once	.	TGTGCCAGTAGCGTTACAGGGAACACTGAAGCTTTCTTT	CASSVTGNTEAFF
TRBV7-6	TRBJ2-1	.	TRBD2	TGTGCCAGCAGCTCCCCCAGACTAGCTGGTGTCCACAATGAGCAGTTCTTC	CASSSPRLAGVHNEQFF
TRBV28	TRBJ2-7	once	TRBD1	TGTGCCAGCAGTCCACACAGGGGCTCCTACGAGCAGTACTTC	CASSPHRGSYEQYF
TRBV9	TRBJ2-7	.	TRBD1	TGTGCCAGCAGCTCGGGACAGGGGTTTTCCGAGCAGTACTTC	CASSSGQGFSEQYF
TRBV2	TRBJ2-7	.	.	TGTGCCATATTGACTTTCGACTCCTACGAGCAGTACTTC	CAILTFDSYEQYF
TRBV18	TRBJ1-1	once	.	TGTGCCAGCTCACCAGCGCAGGGTCTCGAAGCTTTCTTT	CASSPAQGLEAFF
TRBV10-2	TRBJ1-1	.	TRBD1	TGCGCCAGCAAACGAAAACAGGGGGCAAACACTGAAGCTTTCTTT	CASKRKQGANTEAFF
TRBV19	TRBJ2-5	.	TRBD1	TGTGCCAGTAGTATACAAGGAAACAGGGGATGGGAGACCCAGTACTTC	CASSIQGNRGWETQYF
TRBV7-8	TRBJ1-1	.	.	TGTGCCAGCAGCTTAGACAAGAACACTGAAGCTTTCTTT	CASSLDKNTEAFF
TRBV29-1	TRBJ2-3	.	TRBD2	TGCAGCGTTGGCCCAGCGGGAGCAGATACGCAGTATTTT	CSVGPAGADTQYF
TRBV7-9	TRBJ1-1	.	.	TGTGCCACCTACGGGGAGGGCACTGAAGCTTTCTTT	CATYGEGTEAFF
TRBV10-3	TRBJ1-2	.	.	TGTGCCATCAGTCCGACAGCATTGGGTTGGGATGGCTACACCTTC	CAISPTALGWDGYTF
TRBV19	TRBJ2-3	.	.	TGTGCCAGTAGTATTCAGGATGGACACACAGATACGCAGTATTTT	CASSIQDGHTDTQYF
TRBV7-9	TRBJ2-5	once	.	TGTGCCAGCAGCGCCCCAATTGCCGAGGAGACCCAGTACTTC	CASSAPIAEETQYF
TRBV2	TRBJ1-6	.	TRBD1	TGTGCCAGCAACCCGATGACAGGGGGCCATTCACCCCTCCACTTT	CASNPMTGGHSPLHF